This TCR beta chain was retrieved from a study of cytomegalovirus exposure and HLA in healthy donors. Study-level findings and limits: In vitro, three CMV-associated chains proved specific for CMV antigens. Analyzed later, most CMV-associated TCR beta chains appeared HLA-restricted.

About this clone itself: Its antigen is not identified.

60 Vbeta and 13 Jbeta primers were used in PCR. The repertoire was sequenced with immunoSEQ multiplex PCR; TCRdb's copy has only in-frame clones and lacks some. The data show around 200,000 clones, about 88% seen once. The specimen was PBMCs. This clonotype was sampled from a woman aged 25 to 39 in good health and CMV-seronegative.

The CDR3 region is CASRETGSDSYNEQFF. Written as DNA, the CDR3 is TGTGCCAGCAGGGAAACAGGATCTGACTCCTACAATGAGCAGTTCTTC. This sequence joins TRBV7-8 and TRBJ2-1; D perhaps matches TRBD1 (5 bases). Germline CDR1 SGHVS, CDR2 FQNEAQ. The CDR3 runs 16 residues. Trimming left V 6 bases short and J 0 bases short, with 15 bases between.